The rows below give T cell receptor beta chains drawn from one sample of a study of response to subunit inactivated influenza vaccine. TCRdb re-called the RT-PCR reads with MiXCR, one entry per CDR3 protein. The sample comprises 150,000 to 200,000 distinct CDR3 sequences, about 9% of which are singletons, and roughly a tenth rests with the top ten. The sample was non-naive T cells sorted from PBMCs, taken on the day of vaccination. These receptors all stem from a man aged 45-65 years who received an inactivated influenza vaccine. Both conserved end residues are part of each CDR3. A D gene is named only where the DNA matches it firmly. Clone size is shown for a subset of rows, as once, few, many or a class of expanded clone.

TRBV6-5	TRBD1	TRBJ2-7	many	CASSYDWTGSYEQYF	TGTGCCAGCAGTTACGACTGGACAGGGAGTTACGAGCAGTACTTC
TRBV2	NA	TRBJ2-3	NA	CASSESRSWSSTDTQYF	TGTGCCAGCAGTGAATCAAGGAGCTGGAGTAGCACAGATACGCAGTATTTT
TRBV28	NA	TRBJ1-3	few	CAKFTGSCGNTIYF	TGTGCCAAATTTACGGGGTCTTGTGGAAACACCATATATTTT
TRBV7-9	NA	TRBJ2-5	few	CASSLWARGVETQYF	TGTGCCAGCAGCTTATGGGCCAGGGGCGTAGAGACCCAGTACTTC
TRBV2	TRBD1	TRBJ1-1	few	CASTPGQGRPTEAFF	TGTGCCAGCACCCCGGGACAGGGGCGGCCCACTGAAGCTTTCTTT
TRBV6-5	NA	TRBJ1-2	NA	CASSYNGVNYGYTF	TGTGCCAGCAGTTACAACGGGGTTAACTATGGCTACACCTTC
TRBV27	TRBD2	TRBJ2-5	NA	CASSSGLAGKETQYF	TGTGCCAGCAGTTCGGGACTAGCGGGAAAAGAGACCCAGTACTTC
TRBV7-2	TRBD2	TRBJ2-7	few	CASGLAGASFEQYF	TGTGCCAGCGGACTAGCGGGGGCGTCGTTCGAGCAGTACTTC
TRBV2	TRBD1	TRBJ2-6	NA	CASSEASGQGSWAGANVLTF	TGTGCCAGCAGTGAAGCGTCAGGACAGGGAAGTTGGGCTGGGGCCAACGTCCTGACTTTC
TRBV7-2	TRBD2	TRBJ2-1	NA	CASSLTSGDNEQFF	TGTGCCAGCAGCTTAACTAGCGGGGACAATGAGCAGTTCTTC
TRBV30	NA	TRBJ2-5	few	CAWSALTETGTQYF	TGTGCCTGGAGTGCCCTCACAGAGACTGGGACCCAGTACTTC
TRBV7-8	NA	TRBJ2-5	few	CASSSGLGETQYF	TGTGCCAGCAGCTCGGGACTCGGGGAGACCCAGTACTTC
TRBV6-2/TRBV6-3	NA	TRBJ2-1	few	CASSYSLDNYNEQFF	TGTGCCAGCAGTTACTCGCTAGATAATTACAATGAGCAGTTCTTC
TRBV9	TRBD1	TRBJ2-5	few	CASSVESGQGLQTQYF	TGTGCCAGCAGCGTAGAATCGGGACAGGGGTTACAGACCCAGTACTTC
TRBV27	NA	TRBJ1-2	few	CASSPQGQSLPNYGYTF	TGTGCCAGCAGTCCTCAAGGACAGTCCCTTCCTAACTATGGCTACACCTTC
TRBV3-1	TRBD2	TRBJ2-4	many	CASSQAGGPENIQYF	TGTGCCAGCAGCCAAGCGGGGGGGCCGGAAAACATTCAGTACTTC
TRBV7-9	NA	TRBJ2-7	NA	CASSLSSGAEQYF	TGTGCCAGCAGCTTAAGTTCGGGTGCGGAGCAGTACTTC
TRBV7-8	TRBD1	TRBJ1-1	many	CASSLWETGVYTEAFF	TGTGCCAGCAGCTTATGGGAGACAGGGGTTTACACTGAAGCTTTCTTT
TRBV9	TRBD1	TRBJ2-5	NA	CASSVGGGPRETQYF	TGTGCCAGCAGCGTAGGAGGGGGCCCCCGAGAGACCCAGTACTTC
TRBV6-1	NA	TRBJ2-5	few	CASNRGPLETQYF	TGTGCCAGCAACCGGGGACCCTTGGAGACCCAGTACTTC
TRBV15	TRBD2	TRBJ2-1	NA	CATSRGTSGINEQFF	TGTGCCACCAGCCGAGGGACTAGCGGGATCAATGAGCAGTTCTTC
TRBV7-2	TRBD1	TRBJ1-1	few	CASSLVGTGRFAAFF	TGTGCCAGCAGCTTAGTCGGGACAGGGAGATTTGCTGCTTTCTTT
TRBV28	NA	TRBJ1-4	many	CASSFLEGLAFNEKLFF	TGTGCCAGCAGTTTCCTTGAGGGACTCGCCTTTAATGAAAAACTGTTTTTT
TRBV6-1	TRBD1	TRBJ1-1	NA	CASGVTGGDTEAFF	TGTGCCAGTGGGGTGACAGGGGGAGACACTGAAGCTTTCTTT
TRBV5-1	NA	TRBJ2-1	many	CASSLNQNNEQFF	TGCGCCAGCAGCTTGAACCAAAACAATGAGCAGTTCTTC
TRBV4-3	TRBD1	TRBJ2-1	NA	CASSHRDRAYIEQFF	TGCGCCAGCAGCCACCGGGACAGGGCCTACATTGAGCAGTTCTTC
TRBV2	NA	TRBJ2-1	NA	CASSVGQGVRQFF	TGTGCCAGCAGTGTCGGACAAGGGGTGAGGCAGTTCTTC
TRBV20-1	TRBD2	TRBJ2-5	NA	CSAWTFGRAGETQYF	TGCAGTGCTTGGACATTCGGGAGGGCAGGGGAGACCCAGTACTTC
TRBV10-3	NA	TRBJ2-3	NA	CAISDGGAGGSTQYF	TGTGCCATCAGTGATGGCGGGGCCGGAGGTTCGACGCAGTATTTT
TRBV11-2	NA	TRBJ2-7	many	CASSSLTRRNYEQYF	TGTGCCAGCAGCTCCCTGACCAGACGAAACTACGAGCAGTACTTC
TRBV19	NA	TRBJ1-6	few	CASSIDPAATLHF	TGTGCCAGTAGTATAGATCCGGCCGCCACCCTCCACTTT
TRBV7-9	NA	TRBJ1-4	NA	CASSLEGLRGEKLFF	TGTGCCAGCAGCTTAGAAGGACTCAGGGGTGAAAAACTGTTTTTT
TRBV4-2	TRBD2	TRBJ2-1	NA	CASSQSGRSEQFF	TGTGCCAGCAGCCAGAGCGGGAGGAGTGAGCAGTTCTTC
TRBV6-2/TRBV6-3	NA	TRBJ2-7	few	CASRTVGYGWRPTNTYEQYF	TGTGCCAGCCGTACCGTGGGATATGGGTGGCGGCCAACAAACACCTACGAGCAGTACTTC
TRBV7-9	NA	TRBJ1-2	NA	CASSFPGVALGYTF	TGTGCCAGCAGCTTCCCAGGGGTTGCCCTTGGCTACACCTTC
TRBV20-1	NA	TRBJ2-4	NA	CSASGSPGKNIQYF	TGCAGTGCTAGTGGGAGTCCCGGCAAAAACATTCAGTACTTC
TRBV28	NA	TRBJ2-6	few	CASSPLAYSGANVLTF	TGTGCCAGCAGCCCCCTCGCCTACTCTGGGGCCAACGTCCTGACTTTC
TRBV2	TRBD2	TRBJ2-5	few	CASKWASGVQETQYF	TGTGCCAGCAAGTGGGCTAGCGGGGTTCAAGAGACCCAGTACTTC
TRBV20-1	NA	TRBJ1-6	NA	CSARDRLGGGSPLHF	TGCAGTGCTAGAGATCGCTTAGGAGGGGGTTCACCCCTCCACTTT
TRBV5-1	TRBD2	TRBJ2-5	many	CASSSTSGQETQYF	TGCGCCAGCAGCTCGACTAGCGGGCAAGAGACCCAGTACTTC
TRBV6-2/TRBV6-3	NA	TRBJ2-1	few	CASSRTGSAYNEQFF	TGTGCCAGCAGCAGAACAGGCTCCGCTTACAATGAGCAGTTCTTC
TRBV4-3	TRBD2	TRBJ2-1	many	CASSPHSGGTGNEQFF	TGCGCCAGCAGCCCCCATAGCGGGGGGACGGGCAATGAGCAGTTCTTC
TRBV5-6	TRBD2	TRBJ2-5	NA	CASSLGRTSSRGETQYF	TGTGCCAGCAGCTTGGGCCGGACTAGCAGCAGAGGTGAGACCCAGTACTTC
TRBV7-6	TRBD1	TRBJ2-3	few	CASLPPKQGDPTDTQYF	TGTGCCAGCCTCCCCCCAAAACAGGGGGATCCCACAGATACGCAGTATTTT
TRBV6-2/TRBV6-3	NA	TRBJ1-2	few	CASSLGPSGGYTF	TGTGCCAGCAGCCTGGGGCCCTCCGGTGGCTACACCTTC